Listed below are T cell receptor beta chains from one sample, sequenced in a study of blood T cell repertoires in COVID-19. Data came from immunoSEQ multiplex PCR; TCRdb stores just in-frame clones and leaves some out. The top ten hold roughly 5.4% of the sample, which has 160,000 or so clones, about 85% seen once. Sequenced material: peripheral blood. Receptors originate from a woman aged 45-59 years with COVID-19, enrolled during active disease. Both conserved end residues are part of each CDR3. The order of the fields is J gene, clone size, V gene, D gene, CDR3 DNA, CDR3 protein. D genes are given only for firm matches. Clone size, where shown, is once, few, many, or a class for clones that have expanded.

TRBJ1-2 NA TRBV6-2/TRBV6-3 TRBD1 TGTGCCAGCAGTTACTCGGGGACAGTTGGCTACACCTTC CASSYSGTVGYTF
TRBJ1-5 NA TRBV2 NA TGTGCCAGCAGTGAAGCTACAGGGTTATCTGGCAATCAGCCCCAGCATTTT CASSEATGLSGNQPQHF
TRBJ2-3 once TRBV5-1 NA TGCGCCAGCAGCACTAGATCGGGCACAGATACGCAGTATTTT CASSTRSGTDTQYF
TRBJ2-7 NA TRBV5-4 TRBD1 TGTGCCAGCTCCCCCCCGGGACAGCCCTACGAGCAGTACTTC CASSPPGQPYEQYF
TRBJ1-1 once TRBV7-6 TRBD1 TGTGCCAGCAGCTTAGCCTCGACAGGGGAAGCTGAAGCTTTCTTT CASSLASTGEAEAFF
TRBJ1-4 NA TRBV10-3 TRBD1 TGTGCCATCAGTGATGACCTGGGACAGACTAATGAAAAACTGTTTTTT CAISDDLGQTNEKLFF
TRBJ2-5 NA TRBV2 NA TGTGCCAGCACCAAGGGATCGGGGCAAGAGACCCAGTACTTC CASTKGSGQETQYF
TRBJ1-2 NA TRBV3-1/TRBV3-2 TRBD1 TGTGCCAGCAGCCCCCTCCAGGGGGCGCGAGATGGCTACACCTTC CASSPLQGARDGYTF
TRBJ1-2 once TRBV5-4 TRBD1 TGTGCCAGCAGCACCGGACAGGGGGACTATGGCTACACCTTC CASSTGQGDYGYTF
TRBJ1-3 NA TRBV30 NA TGTGCCTCCTTCTCTGGAAACACCATATATTTT CASFSGNTIYF
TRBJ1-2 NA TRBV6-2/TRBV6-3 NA TGTGCCAGCAGTTACTCGGCAGGCTATGGCTACACCTTC CASSYSAGYGYTF
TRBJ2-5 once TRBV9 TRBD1 TGTGCCAGCAGCTTCCGACAGGGCGTGGAGACCCAGTACTTC CASSFRQGVETQYF
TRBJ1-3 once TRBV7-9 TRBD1 TGTGCCAGCAGCTTGGGGACAGTAACAGGAAACACCATATATTTT CASSLGTVTGNTIYF
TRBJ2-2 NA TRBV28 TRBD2 TGTGCCAGTAGCGGGGGGGCGAACACCGGGGAGCTGTTTTTT CASSGGANTGELFF
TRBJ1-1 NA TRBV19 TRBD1 TGTGCCAGTAGTATTCTCGACAGGGGAACTGAAGCTTTCTTT CASSILDRGTEAFF
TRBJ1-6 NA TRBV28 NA TGTGCCAGTCATACCGGGAGCTCCTATAATTCACCCCTCCACTTT CASHTGSSYNSPLHF
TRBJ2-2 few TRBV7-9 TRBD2 TGTGCCAGCAGCTCCCGGGGGGAGGAAGGGACCGGGGAGCTGTTTTTT CASSSRGEEGTGELFF
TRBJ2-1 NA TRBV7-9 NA TGTGCCAGCAGCTTAATGGAGGGTTACAATGAGCAGTTCTTC CASSLMEGYNEQFF
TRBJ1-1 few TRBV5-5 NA TGTGCCAGCAGTTATCAGGGTGGCACTGAAGCTTTCTTT CASSYQGGTEAFF